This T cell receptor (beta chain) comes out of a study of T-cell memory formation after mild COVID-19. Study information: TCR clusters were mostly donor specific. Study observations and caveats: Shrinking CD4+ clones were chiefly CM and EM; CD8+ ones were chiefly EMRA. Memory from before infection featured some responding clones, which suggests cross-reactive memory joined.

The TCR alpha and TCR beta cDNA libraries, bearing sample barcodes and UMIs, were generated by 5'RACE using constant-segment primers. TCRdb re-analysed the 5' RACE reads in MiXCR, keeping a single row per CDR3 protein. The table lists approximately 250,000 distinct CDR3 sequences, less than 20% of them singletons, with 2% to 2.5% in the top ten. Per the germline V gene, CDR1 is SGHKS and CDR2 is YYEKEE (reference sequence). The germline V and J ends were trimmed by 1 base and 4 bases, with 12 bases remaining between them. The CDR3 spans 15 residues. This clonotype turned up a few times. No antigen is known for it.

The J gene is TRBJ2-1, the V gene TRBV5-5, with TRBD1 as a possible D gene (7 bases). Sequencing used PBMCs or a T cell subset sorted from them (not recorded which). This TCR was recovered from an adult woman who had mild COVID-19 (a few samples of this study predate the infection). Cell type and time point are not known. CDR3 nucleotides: TGTGCCAGCAGCTTGCGGGGGACAGAGTACAATGAGCAGTTCTTC. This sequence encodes CASSLRGTEYNEQFF. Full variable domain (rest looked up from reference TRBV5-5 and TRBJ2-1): DAGVTQSPTHLIKTRGQQVTLRCSPISGHKSVSWYQQVLGQGPQFIFQYYEKEERGRGNFPDRFSARQFPNYSSELNVNALLLGDSALYLCASSLRGTEYNEQFFGPGTRLTVL.